This T cell receptor (beta chain) was identified in a study of cytomegalovirus exposure and HLA in healthy donors. Study-wide background: Of several hundred genotyped donors, around 84% clustered with self-reported Caucasian donors. Study outcomes and limitations: Reportedly, HLA-A and HLA-B alleles of most subjects were accurately predicted from TCR beta.

Primers for the PCR totalled 60 Vbeta and 13 Jbeta. This table comes from immunoSEQ multiplex PCR, and its TCRdb copy is limited to in-frame clones, with some not included. The sample includes approximately 200,000 clones, around 83% of them seen just once. As to this clone: Its antigen is not identified.

The receptor's source is a girl aged 5 to 17 in good health and CMV-seronegative. The sequencing sample was made of PBMCs.

The CDR3 nucleotides read TGTGCCAGCTTAGGGGGATTTCGGGAAGGCGAGCAGTACTTC. Residues: CASLGGFREGEQYF. This chain links TRBV28 with TRBJ2-7; maybe TRBD1 (6 bases). Trimming took off 8 bases at V and 6 bases at J, with 20 bases between the two ends. Germline values: CDR1 MDHEN, CDR2 SYDVKM. This CDR3 region has 14 residues.